What follows are 18 T cell receptor beta chains derived from one specimen sequenced in a study of blood T cell repertoires in COVID-19. Sequencing used immunoSEQ multiplex PCR; TCRdb keeps in-frame clones, though not all of them. The profile shows about 300,000 clones, around 86% of them singletons. Material: peripheral blood. The receptors derive from a middle-aged woman who had recovered from COVID-19.

The rearrangement uses TRBV30 and TRBJ1-2; 8 nucleotides match TRBD1. Germline loops: CDR1 GTSNPN, CDR2 SVGIG (reference sequence). CDR3 length: 14 residues. With V trimmed by 1 base and J by 7 bases, 8 bases remained unmatched. The CDR3 is CAWSGLTGVSGYTF. The CDR3 coding sequence is TGTGCCTGGAGTGGACTGACAGGGGTGAGTGGCTACACCTTC.

This clone has more than one count but fewer than ten. The chain couples TRBV6-2 or TRBV6-3 to TRBJ2-1, with 11 bases fitting TRBD2. The V gene's germline CDR1 is MNHEY and CDR2 SVGEGT. The CDR3 is 14 residues long. With 2 bases clipped from V and 9 bases from J, the junction kept 3 bases outside the gene matches. The CDR3 here is CASSYRLAGSEQFF. The CDR3, as DNA: TGTGCCAGCAGTTACCGACTAGCGGGGAGTGAGCAGTTCTTC.

The chain combines TRBV7-8 with TRBJ1-2; 9 bases are shared with TRBD1. The ends lost 5 bases at V and 6 bases at J; junction bases unmatched: 10. The CDR3 runs 15 residues. Germline V gene lookup returns CDR1 SGHVS and CDR2 FQNEAQ. The CDR3 DNA sequence: TGTGCCAGCAGCACGGACAGGGGTGATGCCCATGGCTACACCTTC. This codes for CASSTDRGDAHGYTF. Full variable domain (rest looked up from reference TRBV7-8 and TRBJ1-2): GAGVSQSPRYKVAKRGQDVALRCDPISGHVSLFWYQQALGQGPEFLTYFQNEAQLDKSGLPSDRFFAERPEGSVSTLKIQRTQQEDSAVYLCASSTDRGDAHGYTFGSGTRLTVV.

The V gene is TRBV4-1, the J gene TRBJ2-7; 8 nucleotides match TRBD1. Germline-derived CDR1 and CDR2 are MGHRA and YSYEKL. The J segment lost 3 bases and the V segment lost 1 base, leaving 5 bases of the junction unmatched. The CDR3 totals 15 residues. The CDR3 sequence is CASSQGGQGLYEQYF. CDR3 in DNA: TGCGCCAGCAGCCAAGGAGGACAGGGCCTCTACGAGCAGTACTTC.

The chain links TRBV5-4 to TRBJ2-1; 7 bases agree with TRBD2. Trimming at V came to 3 bases and at J to 7 bases, leaving 10 bases not matched to a gene. Germline assignment: CDR1 SGHNT and CDR2 YYREEE (reference sequence). CDR3 length: 15 amino acids. Here the CDR3 DNA reads TGTGCCAGCAGCTGGCGCCGGGAGGCCCAGAATGAGCAGTTCTTC. Translating it yields CASSWRREAQNEQFF. The full variable domain, in which reference TRBV5-4 and TRBJ2-1 provide the parts outside the CDR3, is ETGVTQSPTHLIKTRGQQVTLRCSSQSGHNTVSWYQQALGQGPQFIFQYYREEENGRGNFPPRFSGLQFPNYSSELNVNALELDDSALYLCASSWRREAQNEQFFGPGTRLTVL.

J is TRBJ1-1 and V is TRBV27; D might be TRBD1 (6 bases). CDR1 and CDR2 from the germline V gene are MNHEY and SMNVEV (reference sequence). V was trimmed by 4 bases and J by 2 bases, leaving 29 bases between them. The CDR3 totals 20 residues. The CDR3 nucleotides read TGTGCCAGCAGTTCAAGCGTCCCGGGACACCCGGGGTCATATAACACTGAAGCTTTCTTT. Its translation: CASSSSVPGHPGSYNTEAFF.

This chain connects TRBV30 to TRBJ1-2; 7 nucleotides agree with TRBD1. Germline V gives CDR1 GTSNPN, CDR2 SVGIG (reference sequence). CDR3 length equals 13 residues. V dropped 7 bases and J dropped 4; count of bases not matched to a gene: 9. The CDR3 region has the DNA TGTGCCTTCACAGGGGTAGGCGGCTATGGCTACACCTTC. Translating it yields CAFTGVGGYGYTF.

This chain links TRBV14 with TRBJ2-2; D remains unclear. Between the trimmed V and J ends, which lost 3 bases and 7 bases, there was a span of 12 bases. CDR1 and CDR2 (germline): SGHDN, FVKESK. CDR3 length: 14 amino acids. The CDR3 DNA is TGTGCCAGCAGCCAGGATCAAGCGTTCGGGGAGCTGTTTTTT. It translates to CASSQDQAFGELFF.

V gene TRBV6-2 or TRBV6-3 combines with J gene TRBJ2-1; unclear D gene. This CDR3 has 14 amino acids. The germline V gene encodes CDR1 MNHEY and CDR2 SVGEGT. V was pared by 4 bases and J by 1 base, with 8 bases between. For the CDR3, the DNA is TGTGCCAGCAGTTCCATAGCTTCCTACAATGAGCAGTTCTTC. Its protein is CASSSIASYNEQFF.

The J gene is TRBJ2-5, the V gene TRBV4-3; 8 nucleotides align to TRBD1. CDR3 length: 17 amino acids. V lost 1 base and J lost 1; bases outside the gene matches: 8. The V gene's germline CDR1 is LGHNA and CDR2 YSLEER. The CDR3 DNA reads as TGCGCCAGCAGCCAAGGGGACAGGTTGCGTTCCCAAGAGACCCAGTACTTC. As protein: CASSQGDRLRSQETQYF.

The V and J genes are TRBV6-5 and TRBJ1-5; 11 bases agree with TRBD1. J lost 6 bases, V lost 10 bases, and 11 bases had no gene match. CDR1 is MNHEY and CDR2 is SVGAGI in the germline V gene. The CDR3 is 15 amino acids. The CDR3 spells CATTRGQGVSQPQHF. DNA for the CDR3: TGTGCCACCACGCGGGGACAGGGGGTTAGTCAGCCCCAGCATTTT.

This clone was counted between two and nine times. The V call is TRBV7-2, the J call TRBJ2-7; no clear D. The CDR3 covers 13 residues. Germline loops: CDR1 SGHTA, CDR2 FQGNSA. Trimming stripped 6 bases from V and 3 bases from J, with 12 bases between. In DNA form, the CDR3 reads TGTGCCAGCAGTCCCCGGTCGGGCTACGAGCAGTACTTC. Amino acid sequence: CASSPRSGYEQYF.

The chain employs TRBV11-2 and TRBJ1-2; D not resolved. Deletions cut 0 bases from V and 7 bases from J, with 9 bases between. This CDR3 region has 13 residues. CDR1 SGHAT and CDR2 FQNNGV come from the germline V gene. In DNA form, the CDR3 reads TGTGCCAGCAGCTTAGAATGGGCCTTTGGCTACACCTTC. This encodes CASSLEWAFGYTF.

The chain carries TRBV6-5 and TRBJ2-6; no reliable D call. From germline, CDR1 is MNHEY and CDR2 SVGAGI. Trimming removed 2 bases at V and 0 bases at J, with 5 bases between. The length of the CDR3 is 15 residues. The CDR3 nucleotides read TGTGCCAGCAGTTACCTGTCCTCTGGGGCCAACGTCCTGACTTTC. Residues: CASSYLSSGANVLTF.

This chain connects TRBV27 to TRBJ2-1; tentatively, D is TRBD1 (5 bases). The CDR3 extends over 16 amino acids. Between the trimmed V and J ends, which lost 5 bases and 3 bases, there was a span of 17 bases. Germline loops: CDR1 MNHEY, CDR2 SMNVEV (reference sequence). CDR3 region: CASSLVGDRHYNEQFF. CDR3 in DNA: TGTGCCAGCAGTCTCGTAGGGGATAGACACTACAATGAGCAGTTCTTC.

The chain is built from TRBV29-1 and TRBJ2-7; TRBD1 agrees at 10 bases. Germline trimming cut 2 bases from V and 2 bases from J; bases unmatched to any gene: 6. The CDR3 contains 15 residues. CDR1 is SQVTM and CDR2 is ANQGSEA in the germline V gene. CDR3 amino acids: CSVERGQGYTYEQYF. The CDR3 DNA follows: TGCAGCGTTGAACGGGGACAGGGGTATACCTACGAGCAGTACTTC.

The chain joins TRBV27 to TRBJ2-3, with 7 bases fitting TRBD2. In germline, CDR1 is MNHEY, CDR2 SMNVEV (reference sequence). V gave up 6 bases and J gave up 4 bases; unmatched junction bases: 4. The length of the CDR3 is 13 residues. CDR3 in amino acids: CASSWGGSDTQYF. For the CDR3, the DNA is TGTGCCAGCAGCTGGGGGGGGTCAGATACGCAGTATTTT.

The CDR3 sequence is CSASRRDSNQPQHF. CDR3 DNA: TGCAGTGCTAGTCGCAGGGATAGCAATCAGCCCCAGCATTTT. The rearrangement links TRBV20-1 to TRBJ1-5, with D perhaps TRBD1 (5 bases). The ends were cut back, 3 bases at V and 0 bases at J, with 9 bases in the middle. Germline lookup yields CDR1 DFQATT and CDR2 SNEGSKA (reference sequence). The CDR3 sequence is 14 residues long.